The rows below give T cell receptor beta chains drawn from one sample of a study of T cells after yellow fever vaccination. TCRdb re-called the 5' RACE reads through MiXCR, storing one row per CDR3 protein. In the table there are hundreds of thousands of distinct CDR3 sequences, over 9% of which are singletons. The material sequenced was PBMCs, taken on the day of the yellow fever booster vaccination. The source is a man aged 25 to 40 who received the YFV17D yellow fever vaccine. Both conserved end residues are part of each CDR3. D genes are given only for firm matches. The listing skips clone size in some rows; elsewhere it reads once, few, many or a size class.

V	size	D	J	DNA	CDR3
TRBV5-4	few	TRBD1	TRBJ2-7	TGTGCCAGCAGCTTGGCCGTGGGGGACAGGGCGGGAGAGCAGTACTTC	CASSLAVGDRAGEQYF
TRBV20-1	NA	NA	TRBJ2-7	TGCAATGCTAGAGACCCCCTGACAGTTATCGGCTACGAGCAGTACTTC	CNARDPLTVIGYEQYF
TRBV5-1	many	TRBD1	TRBJ2-1	TGCGCCAGCAGCTTGGGACAGGGGATGGATCATGAGCAGTTCTTC	CASSLGQGMDHEQFF
TRBV18	few	TRBD1	TRBJ1-5	TGTGCCAGCTCACCTACAGGGGGTTTCACCGGTCAGCCCCAGCATTTT	CASSPTGGFTGQPQHF
TRBV30	NA	NA	TRBJ2-3	TGTGCCTGGAGTCAAATACAGGGCATTAGCACAGATACGCAGTATTTT	CAWSQIQGISTDTQYF
TRBV7-3	few	NA	TRBJ2-1	TGTGCCAGCAGCTTAACGGGGCGGAATGAGCAGTTCTTC	CASSLTGRNEQFF
TRBV7-2	few	NA	TRBJ2-7	TGTGCCAGCAGCCGGCAGACAGCCTCCTACGAGCAGTACTTC	CASSRQTASYEQYF
TRBV10-3	few	NA	TRBJ2-5	TGTGCCACCAGTCGGGGAAAAGAGACCCAGTACTTC	CATSRGKETQYF
TRBV30	few	NA	TRBJ1-5	TGTGCCTGGAGTTCGGTAGCATCAGGGGCCCAGCATTTT	CAWSSVASGAQHF
TRBV7-2	many	NA	TRBJ2-3	TGTGCCAGCAGCTTAGGACGGGACACTAGCACAGATACGCAGTATTTT	CASSLGRDTSTDTQYF
TRBV20-1	NA	TRBD2	TRBJ2-5	TGCAGTGCTATAGCTAGCGGGAGGGGAGAGACCCAGTACTTC	CSAIASGRGETQYF
TRBV7-2	NA	TRBD1	TRBJ2-5	TGTGCCAGCAGCGCCAGGGGGATTGGAGAGACCCAGTACTTC	CASSARGIGETQYF
TRBV7-6	NA	NA	TRBJ2-1	TGTGCCAGCAGCCGACGGAGCAGCGGCGGGGAGCAGTTCTTC	CASSRRSSGGEQFF
TRBV6-2/TRBV6-3	few	TRBD2	TRBJ2-1	TGTGCCAGCCGGCTACCGGGGGGGTCTATTAATGAGCAGTTCTTC	CASRLPGGSINEQFF
TRBV6-1	NA	TRBD1	TRBJ2-7	TGTGCCAGCAGGAGGGGACAGGTGGTCTACGAGCAGTACTTC	CASRRGQVVYEQYF
TRBV7-2	few	NA	TRBJ1-2	TGTGCCAGCAGTTTAATAGGGGGAAATAGCTATGGCTACACCTTC	CASSLIGGNSYGYTF
TRBV20-1	few	TRBD2	TRBJ2-1	TGCAGTGCTAGCCGCGGGAGGATCTGGGAGCAGTTCTTC	CSASRGRIWEQFF
TRBV29-1	once	TRBD1	TRBJ1-2	TGCAGCGTTGAAGATGGGGGACAGAGCTATGGCTACACCTTC	CSVEDGGQSYGYTF
TRBV27	few	TRBD2	TRBJ2-7	TGTGCCAGTCGAAGAGTTGTAGCGGGAGGGGTAGCCCCCCGCTTCGAGCAGTACTTC	CASRRVVAGGVAPRFEQYF
TRBV7-2	NA	TRBD2	TRBJ2-1	TGTGCCAGCAGCTTTAGGGCTGCGGGAGCATCCTACAATGAGCAGTTCTTC	CASSFRAAGASYNEQFF
TRBV11-2	many	NA	TRBJ1-1	TGTGCCAGCAGCTTCCCGCCTACAGGGTTGGCTGAAGCTTTCTTT	CASSFPPTGLAEAFF
TRBV5-1	NA	TRBD1	TRBJ1-1	TGCGCCAGCACCTGGGACAGAGTCATGAACACTGAAGCTTTCTTT	CASTWDRVMNTEAFF
TRBV20-1	NA	TRBD1	TRBJ2-1	TGCTGTGCTAGAGATGGGTACAGGGGGCGCGTGGATGAGCAGTTCTTC	CCARDGYRGRVDEQFF
TRBV20-1	few	NA	TRBJ2-5	TGCAGTGCTCGCCGGCCAGGGAAGTTTAGCGGATTACAAGAGACCCAGTACTTC	CSARRPGKFSGLQETQYF
TRBV20-1	few	TRBD2	TRBJ2-1	TGCAGTGCTAGGGGCGGGAGTCTCTACAATGAGCAGTTCTTC	CSARGGSLYNEQFF
TRBV7-9	NA	TRBD1	TRBJ2-1	TGTGCCAGCAGCTTGGGACCCGGGACAGGGGACAATGAGCAGTTCTTC	CASSLGPGTGDNEQFF
TRBV30	few	TRBD2	TRBJ2-1	TGTGCCCGCGAGCGGGAGACCTACAATGAGCAGTTCTTC	CARERETYNEQFF
TRBV27	NA	NA	TRBJ1-1	TGTGCCAGCAGTTTATCAGGGGGAGTTAACACTGAAGCTTTCTTT	CASSLSGGVNTEAFF
TRBV13	few	NA	TRBJ2-3	TGTGCCAGCAGCCCCCGGGACGATACGCAGTATTTT	CASSPRDDTQYF
TRBV20-1	NA	TRBD2	TRBJ2-1	TGCAGTGCTAGAGATTCCCGGACTAGAGGTAATGAGCAGTTCTTC	CSARDSRTRGNEQFF
TRBV2	few	NA	TRBJ2-2	TGTGCCAGCAGTGAATTCTCTGGGATTGCCGGGGAGCTGTTTTTT	CASSEFSGIAGELFF
TRBV5-4	few	NA	TRBJ2-1	TGTGCCAGCAGCAGGACTAAAGAAGGCTACAATGAGCAGTTCTTC	CASSRTKEGYNEQFF
TRBV6-6	NA	NA	TRBJ2-5	TGTGCCAGCAGCATAGTCCTCCGAGAGACCCAGTACTTC	CASSIVLRETQYF
TRBV19	NA	NA	TRBJ1-1	TGTGCCAGTAGTATGGCCAGAGCGAGAACTGAAGCTTTCTTT	CASSMARARTEAFF
TRBV7-6	NA	NA	TRBJ2-2	TGTGCCAGCAGCTTAAGTACGGGAAAGAACACCGGGGAGCTGTTTTTT	CASSLSTGKNTGELFF
TRBV29-1	many	NA	TRBJ2-5	TGCAGCGGGAAACAAAGCCAAGAGACCCAGTACTTC	CSGKQSQETQYF
TRBV20-1	few	TRBD2	TRBJ2-5	TGCAGTGCTAGAGTAAGCGGGAAGGTGGCAGAGACCCAGTACTTC	CSARVSGKVAETQYF
TRBV19	NA	TRBD1	TRBJ2-5	TGTGCCAGTAGTATCGGCAGGACAGGGACCAAAGAGACCCAGTACTTC	CASSIGRTGTKETQYF
TRBV6-2/TRBV6-3	few	TRBD2	TRBJ2-1	TGTGCCAGCACCCCTAGACTAGCGGGAGCCAATGAGCAGTTCTTC	CASTPRLAGANEQFF
TRBV25-1	NA	NA	TRBJ2-7	TGTGCCAGCAGTGAATACGCGGGGCTAGGCGAGCAGTACTTC	CASSEYAGLGEQYF
TRBV5-8	many	TRBD1	TRBJ2-5	TGTGCCAGCAGCTTAGCAGGTGGACAGGGAGACGAGACCCAGTACTTC	CASSLAGGQGDETQYF
TRBV7-9	NA	TRBD2	TRBJ2-1	TGTGCCAGCAGCTCGATTCTAGCGGGAGGCCGGGGCGATGAGCAGTTCTTC	CASSSILAGGRGDEQFF
TRBV7-9	few	NA	TRBJ2-7	TGTGCCAGCAGCCAGGGGCCACAAGGCGGCTACGAGCAGTACTTC	CASSQGPQGGYEQYF
TRBV19	NA	NA	TRBJ1-1	TGTGCCAGCAGGACTCGGCCCCACACTGAAGCTTTCTTT	CASRTRPHTEAFF
TRBV27	NA	TRBD1	TRBJ1-6	TGTGCCAGCAGTTCCCGACAGGGAGGGAATTCACCCCTCCACTTT	CASSSRQGGNSPLHF
TRBV5-1	few	NA	TRBJ2-2	TGCGCCAGCAGCTTGGACCGTCAGGGTTTGGAGCTGTTTTTT	CASSLDRQGLELFF